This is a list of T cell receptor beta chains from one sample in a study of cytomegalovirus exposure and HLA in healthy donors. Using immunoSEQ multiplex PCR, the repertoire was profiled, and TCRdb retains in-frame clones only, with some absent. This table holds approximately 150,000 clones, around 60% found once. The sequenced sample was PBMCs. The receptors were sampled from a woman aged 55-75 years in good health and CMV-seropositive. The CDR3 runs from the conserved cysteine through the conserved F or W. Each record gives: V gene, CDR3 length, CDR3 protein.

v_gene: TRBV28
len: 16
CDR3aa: CASRSQGGGSTDTQYF

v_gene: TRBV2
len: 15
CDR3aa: CASSAGTASYNEQFF

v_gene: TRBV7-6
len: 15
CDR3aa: CASSLDSSYNQPQHF

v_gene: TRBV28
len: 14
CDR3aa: CASSLNERRNTIYF

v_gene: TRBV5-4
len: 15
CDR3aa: CASSFELGSSYEQYF

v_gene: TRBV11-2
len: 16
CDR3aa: CASSSGTNSGANVLTF

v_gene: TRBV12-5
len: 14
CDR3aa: CASGLGGLQETQYF

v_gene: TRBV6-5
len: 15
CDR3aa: CASRNRQGAADTQYF

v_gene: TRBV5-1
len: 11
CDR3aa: CASSLGGEQFF

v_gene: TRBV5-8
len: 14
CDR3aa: CASSRTGDKNIQYF

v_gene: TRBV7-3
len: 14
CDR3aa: CASSPEWGSETQYF

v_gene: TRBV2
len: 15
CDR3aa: CASSAGASFNEKLFF

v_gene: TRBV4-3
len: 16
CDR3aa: CASSQEGLAGGWRQFF

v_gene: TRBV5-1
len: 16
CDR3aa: CASSSGLAGSYNEQFF

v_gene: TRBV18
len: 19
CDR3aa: CASSPPTPSGSGGTDTQYF

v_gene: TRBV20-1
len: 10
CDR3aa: CSASSGELFF

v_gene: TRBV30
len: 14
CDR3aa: CAWSELELYSEQFF

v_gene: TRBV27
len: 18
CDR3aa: CASSSPHLGQGSTGELFF

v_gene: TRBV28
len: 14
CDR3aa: CASSLTTGPGGYTF

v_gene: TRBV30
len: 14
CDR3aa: CAWSVKGGTDTQYF

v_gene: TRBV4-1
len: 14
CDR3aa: CASSQEGGNTEAFF

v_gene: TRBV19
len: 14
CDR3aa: CASSIGYRNTEAFF

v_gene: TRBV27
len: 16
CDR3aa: CASSPLAGAGFWEQYF

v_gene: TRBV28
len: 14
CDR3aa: CASSLAGWDQPQHF

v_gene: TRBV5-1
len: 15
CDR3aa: CASSLGRGSSAEAFF

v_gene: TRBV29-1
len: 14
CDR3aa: CSGGTSGMYNEQFF

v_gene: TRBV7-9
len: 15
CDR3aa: CASSPPGDAYNEQFF

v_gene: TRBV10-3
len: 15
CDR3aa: CAISEFRDRGYEQYF

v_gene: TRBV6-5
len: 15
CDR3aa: CASTRGTGAATEAFF

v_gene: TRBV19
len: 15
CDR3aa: CASSAVWTGADEQFF

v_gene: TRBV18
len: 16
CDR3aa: CASSQDWGLSGNTIYF

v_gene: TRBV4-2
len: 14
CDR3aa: CASSQVGGEETQYF

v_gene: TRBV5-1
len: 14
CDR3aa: CASSLDYLNTEAFF

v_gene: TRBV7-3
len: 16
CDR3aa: CASSLSGSRAKNIQYF

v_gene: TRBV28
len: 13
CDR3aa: CASSPRTGSVQYF

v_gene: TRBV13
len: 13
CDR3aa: CASRSQGGQKLFF

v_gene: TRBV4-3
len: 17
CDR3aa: CASSQDNRGAPKNIQYF

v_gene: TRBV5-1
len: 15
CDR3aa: CASSRGLPRGDTQYF

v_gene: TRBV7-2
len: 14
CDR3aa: CASIPTGASTEAFF

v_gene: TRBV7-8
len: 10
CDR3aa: CASLLYGYTF

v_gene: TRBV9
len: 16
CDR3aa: CASSVDMRARDTEAFF

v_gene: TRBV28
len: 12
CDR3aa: CASSGDTGELFF

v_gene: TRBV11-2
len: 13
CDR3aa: CASSFSAADTQYF

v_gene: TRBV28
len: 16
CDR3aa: CASSLAGQGELTEAFF

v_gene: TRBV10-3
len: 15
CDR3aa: CAIRAGTGVFYGYTF

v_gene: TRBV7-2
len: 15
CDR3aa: CASSLDGRLKQPQHF

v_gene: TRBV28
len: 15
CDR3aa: CASSSPGLGDQPQHF

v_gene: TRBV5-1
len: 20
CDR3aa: CASSLLVYFKGQNSNQPQHF

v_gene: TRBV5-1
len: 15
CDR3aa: CASSLGLAHQETQYF

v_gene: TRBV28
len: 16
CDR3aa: CASTINPGREGYGYAF

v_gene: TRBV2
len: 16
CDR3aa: CASNGPGRGSHNEQFF

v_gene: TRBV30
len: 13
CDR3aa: CAWSVGGEGIQYF

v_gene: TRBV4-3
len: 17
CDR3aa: CASSQASGSLSYNEQFF

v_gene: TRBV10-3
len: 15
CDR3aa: CAISELAGGPDEQFF

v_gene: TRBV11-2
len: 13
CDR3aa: CASSEQRNTEAFF

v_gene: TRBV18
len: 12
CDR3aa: CASSPSLYGYTF

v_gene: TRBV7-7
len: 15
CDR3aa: CASSPGQGNTGELFF